Listed below are T cell receptor beta chains from one sample, sequenced in a study of response to subunit inactivated influenza vaccine. In TCRdb, the RT-PCR reads were re-called with MiXCR into one record per CDR3 protein. The data contain roughly 650,000 distinct CDR3 sequences, roughly 15% of them singletons. The specimen comprised PBMCs from blood, sampled 14 to 15 days before vaccination. The receptor source for this set is a man aged 45-60 years who received an inactivated influenza vaccine. The CDR3 runs from the conserved cysteine through the conserved F or W. Each record gives: V gene, clone size, D gene, J gene, CDR3 DNA, CDR3 protein. The D gene is left open where the match is weak. Only some rows state a clone size, as once, few, many or a class for expanded clones.

v_gene: TRBV20-1
abundance: NA
d_gene: NA
j_gene: TRBJ1-4
CDR3nt: TGCAGTGCTAGAGGGCTGGAAAATGAAAAACTGTTTTTT
CDR3aa: CSARGLENEKLFF

v_gene: TRBV29-1
abundance: many
d_gene: NA
j_gene: TRBJ2-1
CDR3nt: TGCAGCGTCGGGAGAGGGTCCTACAATGAGCAGTTCTTC
CDR3aa: CSVGRGSYNEQFF

v_gene: TRBV7-2
abundance: many
d_gene: TRBD1
j_gene: TRBJ1-1
CDR3nt: TGTGCCAGCAGCGTCGACAGGGATACTGAAGCTTTCTTT
CDR3aa: CASSVDRDTEAFF

v_gene: TRBV20-1
abundance: NA
d_gene: TRBD1
j_gene: TRBJ2-1
CDR3nt: TGCAGTGCGGACCGGGACAGTCTAGGGAATGAGCAGTTCTTC
CDR3aa: CSADRDSLGNEQFF

v_gene: TRBV2
abundance: NA
d_gene: NA
j_gene: TRBJ2-7
CDR3nt: TGTGCCAGCATGGAAGGCTCACCCGGCGACGAGCAGTACTTC
CDR3aa: CASMEGSPGDEQYF

v_gene: TRBV27
abundance: few
d_gene: NA
j_gene: TRBJ2-2
CDR3nt: TGTGCCAGCAGTTTTGGGTCAGGGATCAGGACCGGGGAGCTGTTTTTT
CDR3aa: CASSFGSGIRTGELFF

v_gene: TRBV14
abundance: many
d_gene: NA
j_gene: TRBJ2-3
CDR3nt: TGTGCCAGCAGCCAAGTTTATACGCAGTATTTT
CDR3aa: CASSQVYTQYF

v_gene: TRBV24-1
abundance: few
d_gene: NA
j_gene: TRBJ2-2
CDR3nt: TGTGCCACCGAGGGCCCCGGGGAGCTGTTTTTT
CDR3aa: CATEGPGELFF

v_gene: TRBV11-2
abundance: NA
d_gene: TRBD2
j_gene: TRBJ2-7
CDR3nt: TGTGCCAGCAGCTTTGGGACTAGCCGACTTGGGACCTTTTACGAGCAGTACTTC
CDR3aa: CASSFGTSRLGTFYEQYF

v_gene: TRBV24-1
abundance: NA
d_gene: TRBD1
j_gene: TRBJ2-6
CDR3nt: TGTGCCACCAGCAACCGGGACAGAAGCTCTGGGGCCAACGTCCTGACTTTC
CDR3aa: CATSNRDRSSGANVLTF

v_gene: TRBV7-9
abundance: few
d_gene: TRBD1
j_gene: TRBJ2-3
CDR3nt: TGTGCCAGCAGCCAGGGGACAGGGGCTTTTACAGATACGCAGTATTTT
CDR3aa: CASSQGTGAFTDTQYF

v_gene: TRBV25-1
abundance: few
d_gene: TRBD1
j_gene: TRBJ2-5
CDR3nt: TGTGCCAGCAGTAAACGAGCCTCCGGGACAGGGTTCGAGACCCAGTACTTC
CDR3aa: CASSKRASGTGFETQYF

v_gene: TRBV7-2
abundance: few
d_gene: NA
j_gene: TRBJ2-5
CDR3nt: TGTGCCAGCAGCTTAACGTTTTCAGAGACCCAGTACTTC
CDR3aa: CASSLTFSETQYF

v_gene: TRBV3-1
abundance: many
d_gene: TRBD1
j_gene: TRBJ2-1
CDR3nt: TGTGCCAGCAGGGCACGGGACAGCTACAATGAGCAGTTCTTC
CDR3aa: CASRARDSYNEQFF

v_gene: TRBV4-2
abundance: NA
d_gene: NA
j_gene: TRBJ2-3
CDR3nt: TGTGCCAGCAGCATCCACGCCACAGATACGCAGTATTTT
CDR3aa: CASSIHATDTQYF

v_gene: TRBV9
abundance: NA
d_gene: NA
j_gene: TRBJ1-2
CDR3nt: TGTGCCAGCAGCGTACTCAGGACGGGGGCTGACTATGGCTACACCTTC
CDR3aa: CASSVLRTGADYGYTF

v_gene: TRBV7-8
abundance: few
d_gene: TRBD2
j_gene: TRBJ2-7
CDR3nt: TGTGCCAGCAGCCCAGGACGGACTAGCGACGAGCAGTACTTC
CDR3aa: CASSPGRTSDEQYF

v_gene: TRBV6-2/TRBV6-3
abundance: NA
d_gene: TRBD2
j_gene: TRBJ2-4
CDR3nt: TGTGCCAGCAGAGCCCATAGCGGGGGCCGGGATAAAAACATTCAGTACTTC
CDR3aa: CASRAHSGGRDKNIQYF

v_gene: TRBV7-2
abundance: few
d_gene: TRBD1
j_gene: TRBJ1-5
CDR3nt: TGTGCCAGCAGCTCCGGACAGGGTATTCCGGCCCAGCATTTT
CDR3aa: CASSSGQGIPAQHF

v_gene: TRBV29-1
abundance: many
d_gene: NA
j_gene: TRBJ1-1
CDR3nt: TGCAGCGGCTGGATGACTGAAGCTTTCTTT
CDR3aa: CSGWMTEAFF

v_gene: TRBV12-3/TRBV12-4
abundance: many
d_gene: NA
j_gene: TRBJ2-1
CDR3nt: TGTGCCAGCAGCCCGCTTAATGAGCAGTTCTTC
CDR3aa: CASSPLNEQFF

v_gene: TRBV11-1
abundance: NA
d_gene: TRBD2
j_gene: TRBJ2-1
CDR3nt: TGTGCCAGCAGCTTTGCTAGCGGGAGGCTTAATGAGCAGTTCTTC
CDR3aa: CASSFASGRLNEQFF

v_gene: TRBV5-1
abundance: NA
d_gene: NA
j_gene: TRBJ2-1
CDR3nt: TGCGCCAGCAGCTTGCAACCGGGACTTTCTTCCTACAATGAGCAGTTCTTC
CDR3aa: CASSLQPGLSSYNEQFF

v_gene: TRBV4-3
abundance: NA
d_gene: NA
j_gene: TRBJ1-1
CDR3nt: TGCGCTAGCAGCCAACTCCCCTTAAGGGGAGGAGGAACTGAAGCTTTCTTT
CDR3aa: CASSQLPLRGGGTEAFF

v_gene: TRBV7-9
abundance: few
d_gene: NA
j_gene: TRBJ2-2
CDR3nt: TGTGCCAGCAGCTCCCGGACGGCTGGGACCGGGGAGCTGTTTTTT
CDR3aa: CASSSRTAGTGELFF

v_gene: TRBV30
abundance: NA
d_gene: NA
j_gene: TRBJ2-5
CDR3nt: TGTGCCTGGAGTGTACTGGCTACCCAGTACTTC
CDR3aa: CAWSVLATQYF

v_gene: TRBV20-1
abundance: few
d_gene: NA
j_gene: TRBJ2-1
CDR3nt: TGCAGTGCCCTCTCCGCTGCTGACAATGAGCAGTTCTTC
CDR3aa: CSALSAADNEQFF

v_gene: TRBV5-6
abundance: few
d_gene: TRBD1
j_gene: TRBJ2-7
CDR3nt: TGTGCCAGCAGATATGGGACAGGGGGCCGCGAGCAGTACTTC
CDR3aa: CASRYGTGGREQYF

v_gene: TRBV12-3/TRBV12-4
abundance: few
d_gene: NA
j_gene: TRBJ1-1
CDR3nt: TGTGCCAGCAGTCTTGGGTTGGTACCCACTGAAGCTTTCTTT
CDR3aa: CASSLGLVPTEAFF

v_gene: TRBV10-3
abundance: few
d_gene: TRBD1
j_gene: TRBJ2-2
CDR3nt: TGTGCCATTACCGGGACAGGGGACACCGGGGAGCTGTTTTTT
CDR3aa: CAITGTGDTGELFF

v_gene: TRBV20-1
abundance: few
d_gene: TRBD1
j_gene: TRBJ2-5
CDR3nt: TGCAGTGCTAACACAGGGACAGCAGAGACCCAGTACTTC
CDR3aa: CSANTGTAETQYF

v_gene: TRBV7-8
abundance: once
d_gene: TRBD2
j_gene: TRBJ2-1
CDR3nt: TGTGCCAGCAGCTTACTAGCGGGGGGTTTGGGCAATGAGCAGTTCTTC
CDR3aa: CASSLLAGGLGNEQFF

v_gene: TRBV6-2/TRBV6-3
abundance: NA
d_gene: NA
j_gene: TRBJ1-5
CDR3nt: TGTGCCAGCAGTTACAGTCTGCCCGGGCCCCAGCATTTT
CDR3aa: CASSYSLPGPQHF

v_gene: TRBV10-3
abundance: NA
d_gene: NA
j_gene: TRBJ2-3
CDR3nt: TGTGCCATCAGTGAGTCACGCACAGATACGCAGTATTTT
CDR3aa: CAISESRTDTQYF

v_gene: TRBV7-2
abundance: few
d_gene: NA
j_gene: TRBJ1-2
CDR3nt: TGTGCCAGCAGCTTAGCGCTTGGGACGGGATATGGTGGCTACACCTTC
CDR3aa: CASSLALGTGYGGYTF

v_gene: TRBV25-1
abundance: many
d_gene: NA
j_gene: TRBJ1-1
CDR3nt: TGTGCCAGCAGTGCAGGGATGAACACTGAAGCTTTCTTT
CDR3aa: CASSAGMNTEAFF

v_gene: TRBV11-2
abundance: few
d_gene: NA
j_gene: TRBJ2-3
CDR3nt: TGTGCCAGCAGCTTAGAGACAATCAGGGTCCTGAGCACAGATACGCAGTATTTT
CDR3aa: CASSLETIRVLSTDTQYF

v_gene: TRBV4-2
abundance: NA
d_gene: TRBD1
j_gene: TRBJ2-5
CDR3nt: TGTGCCAGCAGCCAAGATTATCGTCCGACAGGGGGGTTCCAAGAGACCCAGTACTTC
CDR3aa: CASSQDYRPTGGFQETQYF

v_gene: TRBV5-1
abundance: NA
d_gene: TRBD1
j_gene: TRBJ1-4
CDR3nt: TGCGCCAGCAGCCCACGACAGGGAGGGAATGAAAAACTGTTTTTT
CDR3aa: CASSPRQGGNEKLFF

v_gene: TRBV5-1
abundance: NA
d_gene: TRBD1
j_gene: TRBJ2-1
CDR3nt: TGCGCCAGCACCAATCCCGGGACAGGGTCCTACAATGAGCAGTTCTTC
CDR3aa: CASTNPGTGSYNEQFF